These T cell receptor beta chains were read from a single sample in a study of blood T cell repertoires in COVID-19. Sequenced by immunoSEQ multiplex PCR; TCRdb stores in-frame clones only, minus some. The sample carries roughly 200,000 clones, roughly 79% recorded once. Sequencing used peripheral blood. These receptors were taken from a woman aged 40 to 49 with COVID-19, enrolled during active disease. CDR3s leave out the opening cysteine and the closing phenylalanine or tryptophan.

TRBJ1-1 | TRBV12-3/TRBV12-4 | ASSLGLNTEAF
TRBJ2-1 | TRBV6-5 | ASSYSREVPSNEQF
TRBJ1-2 | TRBV28 | ASASWGTFNYGYT
TRBJ1-4 | TRBV19 | ASRVGGANEKLF
TRBJ2-1 | TRBV5-1 | ASSSDSTYNEQF
TRBJ2-4 | TRBV7-8 | ASSLGGENIQY
TRBJ2-7 | TRBV7-9 | ASSSQGAREQY
TRBJ1-5 | TRBV7-8 | ASSLAREMQPQH
TRBJ2-1 | TRBV11-1 | ASSSVAGPYNEQF
TRBJ2-1 | TRBV18 | ASSPGQGARDEQF
TRBJ2-1 | TRBV6-5 | ASSWTGFSYNEQF
TRBJ1-1 | TRBV11-3 | ASSASTDGGPF
TRBJ1-2 | TRBV7-8 | ASSLSTGGVGYGYT
TRBJ2-7 | TRBV7-2 | ASSHSRGGASGTYEQY
TRBJ2-3 | TRBV19 | ASSIGLAATDTQY
TRBJ2-3 | TRBV27 | ASSLKFLAGPLDTQY
TRBJ1-2 | TRBV18 | ASSHELLDYGYT
TRBJ2-1 | TRBV5-1 | ASSLGGLAGIYNEQF
TRBJ1-2 | TRBV28 | ASRTQIYYGYT
TRBJ2-5 | TRBV10-1 | ANFLDYPRETQY
TRBJ2-3 | TRBV19 | ASSMSVSTDTQY
TRBJ2-7 | TRBV27 | ASSLTGGIGTYEQY
TRBJ1-3 | TRBV11-2 | ASSLRGYSGNTIY
TRBJ1-4 | TRBV19 | ASSIRDGKLF
TRBJ2-7 | TRBV27 | ASSFTSGSYEQY
TRBJ2-7 | TRBV6-5 | ASSWGQNSYEQY
TRBJ2-2 | TRBV19 | ASRAGAGQGFAGELF
TRBJ2-1 | TRBV11-2 | ASSSQPGTSGANEQF
TRBJ2-1 | TRBV5-4 | ASRPELAGGPVNEQF
TRBJ1-1 | TRBV2 | ASSEYGARTEAF
TRBJ2-4 | TRBV5-6 | ASTGLAGDKNIQY
TRBJ2-2 | TRBV15 | ATSREIGLRGGTGELF
TRBJ2-2 | TRBV6-6 | ASTQTGYTGELF
TRBJ1-5 | TRBV11-2 | ASSLGREGQPQH
TRBJ2-1 | TRBV7-9 | ASSLRASANNEQF
TRBJ2-3 | TRBV19 | ASSIAGSTDTQY
TRBJ1-2 | TRBV6-5 | ASSRRDTSYGYT
TRBJ2-1 | TRBV28 | ASTAPLGTGYNEQF
TRBJ1-2 | TRBV5-5 | ASSPADSLYGYT
TRBJ2-3 | TRBV30 | AWSVRGKFAQY
TRBJ1-1 | TRBV11-2 | ASSRHRQDEAF
TRBJ2-2 | TRBV12-3/TRBV12-4 | ASSLQATGELF
TRBJ2-5 | TRBV5-1 | ASSPRGETQY
TRBJ2-1 | TRBV18 | ASSTDGDNVF
TRBJ1-2 | TRBV7-9 | ASSPKLSSGYT
TRBJ1-1 | TRBV6-6 | ASKHPGQGPEAF
TRBJ2-5 | TRBV24-1 | ATSDPGRGHGETQY
TRBJ2-1 | TRBV6-5 | ASSYSGTTDNEQF
TRBJ1-5 | TRBV30 | AWSVLNQEPQH
TRBJ2-7 | TRBV9 | ASSPPSGNYEQY
TRBJ2-7 | TRBV19 | ASSLRDRGHSYEQY
TRBJ2-3 | TRBV6-4 | ASSPQGAADTQY